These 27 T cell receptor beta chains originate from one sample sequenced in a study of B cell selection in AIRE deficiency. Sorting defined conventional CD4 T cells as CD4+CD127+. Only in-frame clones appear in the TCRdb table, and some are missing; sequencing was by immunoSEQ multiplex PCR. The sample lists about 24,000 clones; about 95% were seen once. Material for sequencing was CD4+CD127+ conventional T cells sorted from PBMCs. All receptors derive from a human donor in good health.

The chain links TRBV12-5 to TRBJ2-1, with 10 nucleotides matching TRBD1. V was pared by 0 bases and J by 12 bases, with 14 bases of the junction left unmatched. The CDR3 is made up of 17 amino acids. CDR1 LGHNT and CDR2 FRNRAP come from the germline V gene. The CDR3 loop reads CASGLVPGQGYYQRQFF. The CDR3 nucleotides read TGTGCTAGTGGTTTGGTGCCGGGACAGGGGTATTACCAGAGGCAGTTCTTC.

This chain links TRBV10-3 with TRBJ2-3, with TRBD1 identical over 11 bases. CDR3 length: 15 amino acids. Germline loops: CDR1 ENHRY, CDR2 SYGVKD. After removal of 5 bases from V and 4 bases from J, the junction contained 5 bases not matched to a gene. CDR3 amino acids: CAISPGQGVSDTQYF. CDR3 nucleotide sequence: TGTGCCATCAGTCCGGGACAGGGGGTCTCAGATACGCAGTATTTT.

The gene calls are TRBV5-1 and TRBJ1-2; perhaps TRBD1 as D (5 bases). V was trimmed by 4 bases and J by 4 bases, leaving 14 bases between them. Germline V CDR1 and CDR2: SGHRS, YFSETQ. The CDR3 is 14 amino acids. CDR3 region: CASSGDGTAYGYTF. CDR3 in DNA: TGCGCCAGCAGCGGAGACGGGACGGCCTATGGCTACACCTTC.

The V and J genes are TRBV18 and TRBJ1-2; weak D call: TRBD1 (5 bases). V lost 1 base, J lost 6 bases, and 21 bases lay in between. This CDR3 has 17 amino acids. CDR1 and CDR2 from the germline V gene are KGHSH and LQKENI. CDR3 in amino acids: CASSPLAPTGVLNGYTF. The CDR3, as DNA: TGTGCCAGCTCACCACTGGCCCCCACGGGGGTTCTCAATGGCTACACCTTC. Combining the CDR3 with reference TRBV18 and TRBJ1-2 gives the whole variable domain NAGVMQNPRHLVRRRGQEARLRCSPMKGHSHVYWYRQLPEEGLKFMVYLQKENIIDESGMPKERFSAEFPKEGPSILRIQQVVRGDSAAYFCASSPLAPTGVLNGYTFGSGTRLTVV.

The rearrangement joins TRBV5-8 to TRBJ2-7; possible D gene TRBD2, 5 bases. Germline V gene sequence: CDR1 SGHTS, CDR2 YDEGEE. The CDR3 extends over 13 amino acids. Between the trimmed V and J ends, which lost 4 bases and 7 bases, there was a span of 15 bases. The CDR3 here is CASSLLGWEEQYF. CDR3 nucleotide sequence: TGTGCCAGCAGCCTATTGGGGTGGGAGGAGCAGTACTTC.

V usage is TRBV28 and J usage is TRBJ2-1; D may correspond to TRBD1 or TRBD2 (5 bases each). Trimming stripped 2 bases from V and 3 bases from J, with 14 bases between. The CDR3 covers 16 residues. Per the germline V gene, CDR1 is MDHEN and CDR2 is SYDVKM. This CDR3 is CASSLGGDGGYNEQFF. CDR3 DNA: TGTGCCAGCAGTTTAGGGGGAGACGGTGGCTACAATGAGCAGTTCTTC.

CDR3 region: CASSSGTGSYEQYF. The CDR3 nucleotides are TGCGCCAGCAGCTCCGGGACTGGCTCCTACGAGCAGTACTTC. The chain has TRBV5-1 and TRBJ2-7; maybe TRBD2 (6 bases). V was pared by 3 bases and J by 0 bases, with 10 bases between. This CDR3 spans 14 amino acids. The germline V gene has CDR1 SGHRS and CDR2 YFSETQ.

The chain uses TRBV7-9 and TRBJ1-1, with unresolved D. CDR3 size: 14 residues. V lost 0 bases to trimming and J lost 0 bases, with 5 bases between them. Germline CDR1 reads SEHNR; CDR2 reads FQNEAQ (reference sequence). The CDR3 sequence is CASSLAFMNTEAFF. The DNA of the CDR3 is TGTGCCAGCAGCTTAGCCTTTATGAACACTGAAGCTTTCTTT.

The CDR3: CASTRTGGFSPLHF. The CDR3 DNA follows: TGTGCCAGCACTAGGACAGGGGGCTTTTCACCCCTCCACTTT. The chain carries TRBV28 and TRBJ1-6, with TRBD1 matching over 11 bases. V was pared by 7 bases and J by 9 bases, with 5 bases of the junction left unmatched. This CDR3 comprises 14 residues. The germline gives CDR1 MDHEN, CDR2 SYDVKM.

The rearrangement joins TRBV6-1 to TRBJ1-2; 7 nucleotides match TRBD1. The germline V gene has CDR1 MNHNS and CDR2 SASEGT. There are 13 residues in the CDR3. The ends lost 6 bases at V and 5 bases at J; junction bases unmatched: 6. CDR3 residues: CASRRDSNYGYTF. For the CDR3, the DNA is TGTGCCAGCAGGCGGGACAGCAATTATGGCTACACCTTC.

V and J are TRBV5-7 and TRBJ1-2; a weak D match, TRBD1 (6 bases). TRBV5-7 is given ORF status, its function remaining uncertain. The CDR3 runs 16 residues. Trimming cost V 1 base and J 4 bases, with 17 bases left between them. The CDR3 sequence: CASSLTGIGELYGYTF. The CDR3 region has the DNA TGTGCCAGCAGCTTGACAGGGATCGGAGAACTCTATGGCTACACCTTC.

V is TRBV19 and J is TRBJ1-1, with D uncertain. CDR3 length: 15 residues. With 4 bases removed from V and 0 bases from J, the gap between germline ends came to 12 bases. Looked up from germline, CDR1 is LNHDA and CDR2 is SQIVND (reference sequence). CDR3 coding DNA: TGTGCCAGTAGTACCGCGAGGACTGTGAACACTGAAGCTTTCTTT. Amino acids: CASSTARTVNTEAFF.

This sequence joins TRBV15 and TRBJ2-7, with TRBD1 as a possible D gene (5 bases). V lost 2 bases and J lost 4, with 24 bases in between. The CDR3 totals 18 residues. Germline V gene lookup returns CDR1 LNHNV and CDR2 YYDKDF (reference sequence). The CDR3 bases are TGTGCCACCAGCAGAAAGATTGGGTTTGGGGCCTCAGAATACGAGCAGTACTTC. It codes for CATSRKIGFGASEYEQYF.

The CDR3 protein is CASRGQGTDTQYF. The CDR3 nucleotides read TGCGCCAGCAGAGGACAGGGCACAGATACGCAGTATTTT. V gene TRBV4-1 combines with J gene TRBJ2-3; 7 bases fit TRBD1. J lost 1 base, V lost 6 bases, and 1 base had no gene match. Germline CDR1 is MGHRA and CDR2 is YSYEKL. CDR3 length: 13 residues.

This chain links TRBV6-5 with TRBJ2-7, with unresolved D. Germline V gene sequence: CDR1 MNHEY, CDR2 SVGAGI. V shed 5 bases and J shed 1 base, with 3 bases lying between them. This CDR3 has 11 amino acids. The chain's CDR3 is CASSQSYEQYF. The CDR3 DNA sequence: TGTGCCAGCAGTCAATCCTACGAGCAGTACTTC.

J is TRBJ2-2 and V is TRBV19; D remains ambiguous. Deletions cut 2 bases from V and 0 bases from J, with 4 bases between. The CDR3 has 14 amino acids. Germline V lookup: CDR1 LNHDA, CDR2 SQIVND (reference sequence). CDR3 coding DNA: TGTGCCAGTAGTATACGATCGAACACCGGGGAGCTGTTTTTT. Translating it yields CASSIRSNTGELFF.

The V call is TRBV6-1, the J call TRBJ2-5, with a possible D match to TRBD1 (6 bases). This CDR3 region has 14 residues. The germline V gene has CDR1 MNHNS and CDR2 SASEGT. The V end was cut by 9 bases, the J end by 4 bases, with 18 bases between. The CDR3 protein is CASRWGQTGETQYF. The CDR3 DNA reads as TGTGCCAGTAGGTGGGGGCAGACAGGAGAGACCCAGTACTTC.

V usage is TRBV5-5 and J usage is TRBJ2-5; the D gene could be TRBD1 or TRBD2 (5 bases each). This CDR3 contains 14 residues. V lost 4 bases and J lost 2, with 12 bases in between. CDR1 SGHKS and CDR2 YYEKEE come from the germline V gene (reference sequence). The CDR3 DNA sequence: TGTGCCAGCAGCAATCGGGACGGGCAAGAGACCCAGTACTTC. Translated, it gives CASSNRDGQETQYF. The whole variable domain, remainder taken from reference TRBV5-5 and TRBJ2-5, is DAGVTQSPTHLIKTRGQQVTLRCSPISGHKSVSWYQQVLGQGPQFIFQYYEKEERGRGNFPDRFSARQFPNYSSELNVNALLLGDSALYLCASSNRDGQETQYFGPGTRLLVL.

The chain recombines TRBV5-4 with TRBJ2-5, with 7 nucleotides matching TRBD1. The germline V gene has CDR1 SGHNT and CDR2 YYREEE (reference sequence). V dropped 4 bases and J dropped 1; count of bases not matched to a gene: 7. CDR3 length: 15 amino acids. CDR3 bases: TGTGCCAGCAGCAAGTTCGACAGGGTCCAAGAGACCCAGTACTTC. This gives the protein CASSKFDRVQETQYF.

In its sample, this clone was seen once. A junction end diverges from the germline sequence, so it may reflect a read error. CDR3 nucleotide sequence: TGTGCCAGCTCGCTCCGCACAGAGAGCAGTCAGCCCCAGCATTTT. The encoded protein is CASSLRTESSQPQHF. The gene calls are TRBV18 and TRBJ1-5, with D unclear. The CDR3 is made up of 15 amino acids. Looked up from germline, CDR1 is KGHSH and CDR2 is LQKENI.

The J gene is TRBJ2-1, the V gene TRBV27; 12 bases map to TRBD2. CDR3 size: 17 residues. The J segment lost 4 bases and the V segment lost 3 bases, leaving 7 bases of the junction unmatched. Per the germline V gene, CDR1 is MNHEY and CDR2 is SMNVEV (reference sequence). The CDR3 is CASSFSLLAGGYNEQFF. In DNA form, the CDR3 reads TGTGCCAGCAGTTTCTCGCTACTAGCGGGAGGTTACAATGAGCAGTTCTTC.

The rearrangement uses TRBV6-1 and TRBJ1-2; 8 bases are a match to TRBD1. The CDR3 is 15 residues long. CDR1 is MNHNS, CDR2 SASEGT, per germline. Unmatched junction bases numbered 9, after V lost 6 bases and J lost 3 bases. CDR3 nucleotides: TGTGCCAGCAGCCGACAGGGGAGGAATCACTATGGCTACACCTTC. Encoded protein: CASSRQGRNHYGYTF.

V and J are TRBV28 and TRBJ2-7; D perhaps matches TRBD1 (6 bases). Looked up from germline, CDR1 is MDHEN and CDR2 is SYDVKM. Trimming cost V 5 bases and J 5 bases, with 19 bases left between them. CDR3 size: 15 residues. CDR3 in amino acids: CASSVTYRESDEQYF. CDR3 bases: TGTGCCAGCAGTGTAACCTACAGGGAATCCGACGAGCAGTACTTC.

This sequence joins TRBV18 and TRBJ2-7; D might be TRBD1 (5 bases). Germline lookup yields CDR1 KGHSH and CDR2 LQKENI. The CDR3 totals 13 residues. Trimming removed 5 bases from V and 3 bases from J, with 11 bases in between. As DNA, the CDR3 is TGTGCCAGCTCAACTCCTCAGGGCTACGAGCAGTACTTC. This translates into CASSTPQGYEQYF. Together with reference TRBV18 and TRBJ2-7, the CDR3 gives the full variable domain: NAGVMQNPRHLVRRRGQEARLRCSPMKGHSHVYWYRQLPEEGLKFMVYLQKENIIDESGMPKERFSAEFPKEGPSILRIQQVVRGDSAAYFCASSTPQGYEQYFGPGTRLTVT.

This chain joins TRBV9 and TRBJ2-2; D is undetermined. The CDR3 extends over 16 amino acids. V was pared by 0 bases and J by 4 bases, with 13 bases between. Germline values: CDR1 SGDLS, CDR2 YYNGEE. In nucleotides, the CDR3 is TGTGCCAGCAGCGTAGACCCCGCCGTATCCACCGGGGAGCTGTTTTTT. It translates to CASSVDPAVSTGELFF.

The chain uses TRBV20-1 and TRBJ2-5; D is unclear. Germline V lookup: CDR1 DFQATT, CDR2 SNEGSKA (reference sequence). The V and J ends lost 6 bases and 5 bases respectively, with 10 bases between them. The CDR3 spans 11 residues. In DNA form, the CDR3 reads TGCAGTGCGCGAACTCTTGAGACCCAGTACTTC. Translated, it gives CSARTLETQYF.

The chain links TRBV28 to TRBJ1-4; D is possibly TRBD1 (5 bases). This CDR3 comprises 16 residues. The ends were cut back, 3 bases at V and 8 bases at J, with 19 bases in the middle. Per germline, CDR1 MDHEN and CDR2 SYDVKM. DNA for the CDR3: TGTGCCAGCAGTTTTCCCGGGGCGGTGATGGGGGAAAAACTGTTTTTT. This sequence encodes CASSFPGAVMGEKLFF. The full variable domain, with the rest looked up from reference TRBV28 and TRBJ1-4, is DVKVTQSSRYLVKRTGEKVFLECVQDMDHENMFWYRQDPGLGLRLIYFSYDVKMKEKGDIPEGYSVSREKKERFSLILESASTNQTSMYLCASSFPGAVMGEKLFFGSGTQLSVL.